This T cell receptor beta chain was obtained from a study of Graves' ophthalmopathy and Graves' hyperthyroidism. Patients were excluded if they had other autoimmune diseases or uncontrolled infections, and likewise if pregnancy or lactation applied. The authors amplified TCR beta CDR3 regions from RNA transcripts. An opening RT-PCR round employed HTBI primers and preceded a second-round multiplex PCR. TCRdb fed the multiplex PCR reads into MiXCR, producing one record per CDR3 protein. The sample lists some 1.1 million distinct CDR3 sequences; roughly two fifths were seen once. V lost 3 bases, J lost 1 base, and 10 bases lay in between. Germline lookup yields CDR1 SGHAT and CDR2 FQNNGV. This CDR3 is 14 amino acids long. A few counts support this clonotype.

This sequence joins TRBV11-2 and TRBJ2-7; D is perhaps TRBD2 (5 bases). The sequenced material came from peripheral blood or thyroid tissue (not recorded which). This clonotype was obtained from an adult man with Graves' hyperthyroidism. The CDR3 sequence is CASSLLDLSYEQYF. The DNA of the CDR3 is TGTGCCAGCAGCTTGCTGGACTTATCCTACGAGCAGTACTTC. The whole variable domain, filled in from reference TRBV11-2 and TRBJ2-7, reads EAGVAQSPRYKIIEKRQSVAFWCNPISGHATLYWYQQILGQGPKLLIQFQNNGVVDDSQLPKDRFSAERLKGVDSTLKIQPAKLEDSAVYLCASSLLDLSYEQYFGPGTRLTVT.